This is a list of T cell receptor beta chains from one sample in a study of shared clonotypes between healthy human individuals. Libraries were prepared by immunoSEQ multiplex PCR; TCRdb keeps only in-frame clonotypes and omits some of them. The sample consists of about 2.1 million clones, just under 95% of them appearing once. The specimen was naive CD8+ T cells from PBMCs. These receptors were taken from a young man in good health. Some clones in this sample may be carry-over from other donors' samples. The CDR3 runs from the conserved cysteine through the conserved F or W. Fields, in order: V gene, clone size, D gene, J gene, CDR3 protein, CDR3 DNA. A D gene is named only where the DNA matches it firmly. Not all rows give a size; the values are once, few, many and, for expanded clones, a class.

v_gene: TRBV30
abundance: once
d_gene: TRBD2
j_gene: TRBJ2-7
CDR3aa: CAWSVASGRRRGPYEQYF
CDR3nt: TGTGCCTGGAGTGTAGCTAGCGGGAGGCGAAGGGGACCATACGAGCAGTACTTC

v_gene: TRBV7-2
abundance: -
d_gene: -
j_gene: TRBJ2-5
CDR3aa: CASFRLAWRLETQYF
CDR3nt: TGTGCCAGCTTTCGTTTAGCGTGGCGATTGGAGACCCAGTACTTC

v_gene: TRBV7-8
abundance: -
d_gene: TRBD1
j_gene: TRBJ1-1
CDR3aa: CASSSDREWTEAFF
CDR3nt: TGTGCCAGCAGCTCCGACAGGGAATGGACTGAAGCTTTCTTT

v_gene: TRBV7-6
abundance: -
d_gene: -
j_gene: TRBJ2-7
CDR3aa: CASSSSGQTYEQYF
CDR3nt: TGTGCCAGCAGCTCGTCGGGACAAACCTACGAGCAGTACTTC

v_gene: TRBV7-8
abundance: -
d_gene: TRBD1
j_gene: TRBJ2-7
CDR3aa: CASSLRTGVYEQYF
CDR3nt: TGTGCCAGCAGCCTCAGGACAGGGGTTTACGAGCAGTACTTC

v_gene: TRBV9
abundance: few
d_gene: -
j_gene: TRBJ1-1
CDR3aa: CASSLSAYTEAFF
CDR3nt: TGTGCCAGCAGCCTCTCAGCCTACACTGAAGCTTTCTTT

v_gene: TRBV11-2
abundance: once
d_gene: -
j_gene: TRBJ2-6
CDR3aa: CASSLQSGANVLTF
CDR3nt: TGTGCCAGCAGCTTACAGTCTGGGGCCAACGTCCTGACTTTC

v_gene: TRBV4-1
abundance: -
d_gene: -
j_gene: TRBJ2-7
CDR3aa: CASSQVWSAPYEQYF
CDR3nt: TGCGCCAGCAGCCAAGTGTGGAGTGCTCCCTACGAGCAGTACTTC

v_gene: TRBV4-1
abundance: -
d_gene: TRBD2
j_gene: TRBJ2-7
CDR3aa: CASSQDPGLTSYEQYF
CDR3nt: TGCGCCAGCAGCCAAGATCCGGGACTAACGAGCTACGAGCAGTACTTC

v_gene: TRBV10-2
abundance: -
d_gene: -
j_gene: TRBJ1-5
CDR3aa: CASSDQGMGNQPQHF
CDR3nt: TGCGCCAGCAGTGACCAGGGGATGGGCAATCAGCCCCAGCATTTT

v_gene: TRBV4-1
abundance: -
d_gene: -
j_gene: TRBJ2-1
CDR3aa: CASSPRGMYNEQFF
CDR3nt: TGCGCCAGCAGCCCACGGGGGATGTACAATGAGCAGTTCTTC

v_gene: TRBV11-2
abundance: -
d_gene: -
j_gene: TRBJ2-7
CDR3aa: CASSLGVAYEQYF
CDR3nt: TGTGCCAGCAGCTTGGGCGTGGCCTACGAGCAGTACTTC